This TCR beta chain was profiled in a study of PD-1 blockade in classical Hodgkin lymphoma. Germline-derived CDR1 and CDR2 are SGHNT and YYREEE (reference sequence). V dropped 0 bases and J dropped 5 bases, with 12 bases sitting between them. The length of the CDR3 is 14 residues. The protocol was immunoSEQ multiplex PCR, while the TCRdb copy is restricted to in-frame clones and leaves out a portion. The table has 20,000 to 25,000 clones, more than 90% seen once. The time point: newly diagnosed, previously untreated cHL patient sample. Thawed PBMCs yielded CD4+ T cells through magnetic negative selection.

This chain links TRBV5-4 with TRBJ2-7; TRBD1 might be the D (6 bases). This clonotype was sampled from a human donor with classical Hodgkin lymphoma. The sequenced material came from CD4+ T cells from blood. The DNA of the CDR3 is TGTGCCAGCAGCTTGGGTCCAGGGACAAACGAGCAGTACTTC. This translates into CASSLGPGTNEQYF. Supplemented by reference TRBV5-4 and TRBJ2-7, the full variable domain reads ETGVTQSPTHLIKTRGQQVTLRCSSQSGHNTVSWYQQALGQGPQFIFQYYREEENGRGNFPPRFSGLQFPNYSSELNVNALELDDSALYLCASSLGPGTNEQYFGPGTRLTVT.